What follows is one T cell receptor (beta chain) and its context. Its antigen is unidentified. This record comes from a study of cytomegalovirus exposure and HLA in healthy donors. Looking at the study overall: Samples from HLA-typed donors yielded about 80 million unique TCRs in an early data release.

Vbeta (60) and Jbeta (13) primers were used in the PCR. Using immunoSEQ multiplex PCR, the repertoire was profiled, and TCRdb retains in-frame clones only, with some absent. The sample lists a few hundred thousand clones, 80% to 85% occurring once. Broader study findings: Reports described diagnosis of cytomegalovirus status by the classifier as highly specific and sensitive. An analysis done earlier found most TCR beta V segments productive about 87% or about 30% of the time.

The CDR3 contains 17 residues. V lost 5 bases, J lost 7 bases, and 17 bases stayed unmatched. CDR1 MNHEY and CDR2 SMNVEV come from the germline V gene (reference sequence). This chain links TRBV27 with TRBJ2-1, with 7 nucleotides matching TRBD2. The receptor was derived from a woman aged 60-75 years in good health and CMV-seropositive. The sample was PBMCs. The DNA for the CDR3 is TGTGCCAGCAGTCCCCGAGAGGACACTATGGGAGGGAATGAGCAGTTCTTC. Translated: CASSPREDTMGGNEQFF.